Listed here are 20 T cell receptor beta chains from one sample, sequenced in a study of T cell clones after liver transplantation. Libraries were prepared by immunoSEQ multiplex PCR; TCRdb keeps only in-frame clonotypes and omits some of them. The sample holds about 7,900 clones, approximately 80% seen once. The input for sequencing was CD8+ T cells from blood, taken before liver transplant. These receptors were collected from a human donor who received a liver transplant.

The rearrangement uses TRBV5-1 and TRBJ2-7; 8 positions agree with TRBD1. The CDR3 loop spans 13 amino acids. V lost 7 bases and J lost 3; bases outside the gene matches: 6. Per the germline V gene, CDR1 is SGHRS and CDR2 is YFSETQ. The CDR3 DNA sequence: TGCGCCAGCGCGGACAGGGTAGACTACGAGCAGTACTTC. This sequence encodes CASADRVDYEQYF.

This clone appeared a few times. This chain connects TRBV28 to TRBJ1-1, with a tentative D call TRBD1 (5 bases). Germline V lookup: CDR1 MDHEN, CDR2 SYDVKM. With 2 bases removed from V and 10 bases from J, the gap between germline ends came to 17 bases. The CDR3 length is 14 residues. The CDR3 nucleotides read TGTGCCAGCAGTTTACAGGGTACCTATAGCGGAGCTTTCTTT. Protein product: CASSLQGTYSGAFF.

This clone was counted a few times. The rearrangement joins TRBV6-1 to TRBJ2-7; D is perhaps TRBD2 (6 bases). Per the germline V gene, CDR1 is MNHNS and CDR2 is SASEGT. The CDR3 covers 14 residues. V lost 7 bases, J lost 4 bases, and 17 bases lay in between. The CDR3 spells CASNDPGLTYEQYF. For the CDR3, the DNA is TGTGCCAGCAACGACCCGGGACTGACGTACGAGCAGTACTTC.

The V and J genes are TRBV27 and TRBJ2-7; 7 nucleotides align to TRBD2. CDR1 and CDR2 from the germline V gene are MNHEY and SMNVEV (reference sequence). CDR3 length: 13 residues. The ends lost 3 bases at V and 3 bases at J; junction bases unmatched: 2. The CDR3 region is CASSLTGGYEQYF. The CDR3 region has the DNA TGTGCCAGCAGTTTGACGGGAGGCTACGAGCAGTACTTC.

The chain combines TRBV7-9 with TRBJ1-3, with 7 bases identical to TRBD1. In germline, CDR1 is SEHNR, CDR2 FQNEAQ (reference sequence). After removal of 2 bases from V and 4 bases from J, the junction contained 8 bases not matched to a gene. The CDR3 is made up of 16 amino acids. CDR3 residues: CASSLSGQGDGNTIYF. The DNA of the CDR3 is TGTGCCAGCAGCTTATCGGGGCAGGGGGACGGAAACACCATATATTTT.

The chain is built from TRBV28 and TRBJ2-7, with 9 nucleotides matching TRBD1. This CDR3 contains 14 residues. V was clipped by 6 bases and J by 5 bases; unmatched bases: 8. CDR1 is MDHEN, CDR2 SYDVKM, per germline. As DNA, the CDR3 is TGTGCCAGCAGCCCCCCCGGGACAGGGCACGAGCAGTACTTC. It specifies CASSPPGTGHEQYF.

The CDR3 protein is CATGDSGLYEQYF. DNA of the CDR3: TGTGCCACCGGGGACTCGGGACTCTACGAGCAGTACTTC. V usage is TRBV19 and J usage is TRBJ2-7, with a tentative D call TRBD2 (6 bases). This CDR3 has 13 residues. V was trimmed by 10 bases and J by 3 bases, leaving 16 bases between them. Germline V gene lookup returns CDR1 LNHDA and CDR2 SQIVND (reference sequence).

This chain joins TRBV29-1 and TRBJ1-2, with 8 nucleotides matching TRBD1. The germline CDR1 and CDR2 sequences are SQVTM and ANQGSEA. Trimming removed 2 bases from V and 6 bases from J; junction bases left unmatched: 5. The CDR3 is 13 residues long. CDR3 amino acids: CSVENQGADGYTF. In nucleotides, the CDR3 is TGCAGCGTTGAAAATCAGGGGGCGGATGGCTACACCTTC.

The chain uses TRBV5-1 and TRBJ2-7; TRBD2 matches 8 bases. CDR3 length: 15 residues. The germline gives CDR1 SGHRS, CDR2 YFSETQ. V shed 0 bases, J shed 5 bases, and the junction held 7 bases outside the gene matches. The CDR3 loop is CASSLAGLAGHEQYF. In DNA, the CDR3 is TGCGCCAGCAGCTTGGCTGGGCTAGCGGGCCACGAGCAGTACTTC.

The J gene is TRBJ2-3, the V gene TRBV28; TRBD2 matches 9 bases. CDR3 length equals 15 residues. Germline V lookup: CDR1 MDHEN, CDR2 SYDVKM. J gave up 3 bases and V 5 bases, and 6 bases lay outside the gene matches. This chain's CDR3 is CASSEAGGRTDTQYF. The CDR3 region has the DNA TGTGCCAGCAGTGAAGCGGGGGGCCGGACAGATACGCAGTATTTT.

DNA of the CDR3: TGTGCCACCAGCAGGCCCCCGGGACAGGGGGTCCCTGGGGCCAACGTCCTGACTTTC. This translates into CATSRPPGQGVPGANVLTF. V gene TRBV15 combines with J gene TRBJ2-6; 11 nucleotides line up with TRBD1. V dropped 3 bases and J dropped 2; count of bases not matched to a gene: 9. The CDR3 has 19 amino acids. The germline CDR1 and CDR2 sequences are LNHNV and YYDKDF (reference sequence).

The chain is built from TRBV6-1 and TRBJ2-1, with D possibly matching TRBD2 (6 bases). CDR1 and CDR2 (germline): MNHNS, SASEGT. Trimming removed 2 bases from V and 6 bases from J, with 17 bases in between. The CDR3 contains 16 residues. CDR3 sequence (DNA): TGTGCCAGCAGTGAATTAACTAGCTCTCTGGGCAATGAGCAGTTCTTC. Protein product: CASSELTSSLGNEQFF.

The CDR3 DNA is TGCGCCAGCAGGGGGCCCGGGACAGGGGACCCCGGGGAGCTGTTTTTT. It encodes CASRGPGTGDPGELFF. This chain connects TRBV4-1 to TRBJ2-2; TRBD1 matches 10 bases. Germline loops: CDR1 MGHRA, CDR2 YSYEKL. V shed 6 bases, J shed 6 bases, and the junction held 10 bases outside the gene matches. This CDR3 is built from 16 residues.

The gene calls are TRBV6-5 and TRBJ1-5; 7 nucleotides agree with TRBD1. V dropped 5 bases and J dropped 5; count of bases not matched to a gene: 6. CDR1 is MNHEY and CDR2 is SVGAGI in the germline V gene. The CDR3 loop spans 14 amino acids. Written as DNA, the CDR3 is TGTGCCAGCAGTCTTCGACAGGGCCATCAGCCCCAGCATTTT. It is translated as CASSLRQGHQPQHF.

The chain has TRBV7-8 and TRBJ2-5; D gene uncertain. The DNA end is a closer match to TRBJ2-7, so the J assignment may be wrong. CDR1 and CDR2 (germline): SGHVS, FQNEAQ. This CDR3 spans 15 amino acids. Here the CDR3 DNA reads TGTGCCAGCAGCTTAGCTCAGGCTAACTCCTACGAGCAGTACTTC. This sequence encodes CASSLAQANSYEQYF.

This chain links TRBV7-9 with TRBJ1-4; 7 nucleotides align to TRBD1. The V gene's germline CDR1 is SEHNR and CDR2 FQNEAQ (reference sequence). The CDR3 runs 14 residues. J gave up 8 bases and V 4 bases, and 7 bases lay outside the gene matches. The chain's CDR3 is CASSWRQGEEKLFF. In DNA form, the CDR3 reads TGTGCCAGCAGCTGGAGACAGGGCGAGGAAAAACTGTTTTTT.

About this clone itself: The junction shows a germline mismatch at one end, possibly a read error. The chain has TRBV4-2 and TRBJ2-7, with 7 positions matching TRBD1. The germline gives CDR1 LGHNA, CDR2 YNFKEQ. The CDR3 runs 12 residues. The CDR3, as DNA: TGTGCCAGCAGCCAAGTCCCGGGACAGTTCTGGTTC. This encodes CASSQVPGQFWF.

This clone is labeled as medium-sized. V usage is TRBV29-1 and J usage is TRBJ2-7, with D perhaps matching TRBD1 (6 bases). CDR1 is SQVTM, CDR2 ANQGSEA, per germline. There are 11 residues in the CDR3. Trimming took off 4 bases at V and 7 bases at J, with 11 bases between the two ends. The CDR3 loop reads CSVALGTEQYF. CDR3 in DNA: TGCAGCGTTGCCCTTGGGACAGAGCAGTACTTC.

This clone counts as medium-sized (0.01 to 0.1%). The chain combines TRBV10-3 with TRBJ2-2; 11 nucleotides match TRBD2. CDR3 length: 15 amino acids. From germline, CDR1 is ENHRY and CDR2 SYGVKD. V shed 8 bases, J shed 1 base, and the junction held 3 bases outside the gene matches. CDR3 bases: TGTGCCATCCCTGGGACTAGCGGGAACACCGGGGAGCTGTTTTTT. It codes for CAIPGTSGNTGELFF.

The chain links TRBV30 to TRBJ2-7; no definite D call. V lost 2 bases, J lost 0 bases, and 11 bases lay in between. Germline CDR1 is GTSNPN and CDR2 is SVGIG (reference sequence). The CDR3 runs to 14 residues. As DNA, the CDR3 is TGTGCCTGGAGTTTTAATAATCCCTCCTACGAGCAGTACTTC. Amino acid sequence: CAWSFNNPSYEQYF. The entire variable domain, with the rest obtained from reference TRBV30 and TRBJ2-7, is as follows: SQTIHQWPATLVQPVGSPLSLECTVEGTSNPNLYWYRQAAGRGLQLLFYSVGIGQISSEVPQNLSASRPQDRQFILSSKKLLLSDSGFYLCAWSFNNPSYEQYFGPGTRLTVT.